The entry below describes one T cell receptor (beta chain). The CDR3 covers 15 residues. V gave up 2 bases and J gave up 4 bases, with 14 bases separating them. Germline CDR1 reads ENHRY; CDR2 reads SYGVKD. Authors' analysis steps: Amplified reference gene primers provided the basis for estimating nucleated cell counts. Sequencing used immunoSEQ multiplex PCR; TCRdb keeps in-frame clones, though not all of them. V and J calls plus clone size are reproduced from that table; the DNA served to infer D and trimming. The table has some 320,000 clones, 89% seen once. Participants, 18 to 89 years old, spanned around 25 US areas. Recovered Cohort 3 donors showed two negative PCRs, clearance, or symptom resolution. This sample stems from a study of blood T cell repertoires in COVID-19.

Material for sequencing was PBMCs or T cells enriched from blood (not recorded which). The chain links TRBV10-3 to TRBJ1-1; unclear D gene. The receptor was isolated from a man aged 55 to 70 who had recovered from COVID-19. Written as DNA, the CDR3 is TGTGCCATCAGTGAGAGGTGGGGAGGCTCCACTGAAGCTTTCTTT. The encoded protein is CAISERWGGSTEAFF.